The next 9 T cell receptor beta chains were all read from a single sample in a study of T cell clonality in common variable immunodeficiency. Sequenced by immunoSEQ multiplex PCR; TCRdb stores in-frame clones only, minus some. The sample includes approximately 30,000 clones, none of them occurring once. Sequenced sample: peripheral blood mononuclear cells. These TCRs come from a person aged 18-69 years in good health.

This clone was counted many times. The read ends 3 residues early relative to the CDR3; the germline J gene fills the gap. This chain uses TRBV2 with TRBJ1-2; the D is unclear. Germline assignment: CDR1 SNHLY and CDR2 FYNNEI. Deletions cut 0 bases from V and 3 bases from J, with 8 bases between. The CDR3 covers 14 residues. CDR3 protein: CASSEAGQYYGYTF. The CDR3 bases that were read are TGTGCCAGCAGTGAAGCTGGCCAGTACTATGGC.

On this clone: A far larger clone is off by one base, so a read error is likely. Read coverage stops 3 residues before the CDR3 terminus; the germline J gene supplies the remainder. The chain links TRBV6-2 or TRBV6-3 to TRBJ1-6; 9 bases agree with TRBD1. The CDR3 is 15 residues long. Germline V gene lookup returns CDR1 MNHEY and CDR2 SVGEGT. CDR3 DNA (partial): TGTGTCAGCAAGAGGGACAGGGACCCCTATTCACCC. Protein: CVSKRDRDPYSP. The complete CDR3 sequence is CVSKRDRDPYSPLHF.

The table lists this clone with many counts. The CDR3: CASSFSSAEQFF. Partial CDR3 DNA: TGCGCCAGCAGCTTTTCTAGCGCTGAG. The chain is built from TRBV5-1 and TRBJ2-1; D may be TRBD2 (6 bases). From the germline J gene comes the end of the CDR3, since the read stops 3 residues before it. V was pared by 2 bases and J by 9 bases, with 9 bases between. The CDR3 extends over 12 amino acids. Germline CDR1 is SGHRS and CDR2 is YFSETQ.

This clone has a count of ten or more. The read finishes 3 residues shy of the CDR3 end, and the germline J gene is used to complete it. The V and J genes are TRBV13 and TRBJ2-3, with TRBD2 identical over 8 bases. Germline V CDR1 and CDR2: PRHDT, FYEKMQ (reference sequence). The CDR3 length is 15 residues. The V gene end was trimmed by 5 bases and the J gene end by 2 bases; junction bases not matched to a gene: 6. The sequenced CDR3 bases are TGTGCCAGCAGCCTTGGACTAGCCCTCACAGATACG. It yields the protein CASSLGLALTDT. The full CDR3 sequence reads CASSLGLALTDTQYF.

This clone showed up many times. Read sequence stops 3 residues before the CDR3 end, and the germline J gene provides the missing end. The chain combines TRBV5-5 with TRBJ1-5; D unclear. Germline V CDR1 and CDR2: SGHKS, YYEKEE (reference sequence). The CDR3 totals 13 residues. Between the trimmed V and J ends, which lost 4 bases and 9 bases, there was a span of 14 bases. CDR3 protein: CASSRTSVGPQHF. CDR3 bases read: TGTGCCAGCAGCCGAACATCTGTTGGGCCC.

This clone was observed at least ten times. The DNA ends 3 residues before the CDR3 does, and the rest of the CDR3 is filled in from the germline J gene. This rearrangement joins TRBV5-4 to TRBJ1-1; D not resolved. Trimming shortened V by 0 bases and J by 3 bases, and 6 bases separated the two germline ends. CDR3 length: 13 residues. Germline V gene lookup returns CDR1 SGHNT and CDR2 YYREEE (reference sequence). The part of the CDR3 DNA that was read is TGTGCCAGCAGCTTGGACAGAGACACTGAA. Translating gives CASSLDRDTE. The full CDR3 sequence reads CASSLDRDTEAFF.

This clone has ten or more counts. Read coverage stops 3 residues before the CDR3 terminus; the germline J gene supplies the remainder. V and J are TRBV5-1 and TRBJ2-1; D gene unclear. This CDR3 comprises 15 residues. Looked up from germline, CDR1 is SGHRS and CDR2 is YFSETQ. V lost 1 base to trimming and J lost 2 bases, with 10 bases between them. CDR3 sequence: CASSLLTRTYNEQFF. The CDR3 DNA, read in part, is TGCGCCAGCAGCTTGTTAACGCGCACCTACAATGAG.

Ten or more counts support this clone. The read comes to an end 3 residues before the CDR3 does, leaving the germline J gene to fill in the end. The chain joins TRBV4-1 to TRBJ1-2; maybe TRBD1 (6 bases). The germline V gene encodes CDR1 MGHRA and CDR2 YSYEKL. V lost 2 bases, J lost 2 bases, and 15 bases lay in between. The CDR3 contains 16 residues. CDR3 residues: CASSQQPGQPNYGYTF. CDR3 DNA, as far as it was read: TGCGCCAGCAGCCAACAACCGGGACAACCAAACTATGGC.

This clone was recorded many times. One junction end does not reproduce the germline sequence, and a read error may be involved. The CDR3 protein is CSTRDREETQYF. The DNA read from the CDR3 is TGCAGTACTAGAGATCGCGAAGAGACC. The chain couples TRBV20-1 to TRBJ2-5, with a weak D call TRBD2 (5 bases). The CDR3 end falls 3 residues outside the read, so it is completed with the germline J gene. Germline values: CDR1 DFQATT, CDR2 SNEGSKA (reference sequence). This CDR3 comprises 12 residues.